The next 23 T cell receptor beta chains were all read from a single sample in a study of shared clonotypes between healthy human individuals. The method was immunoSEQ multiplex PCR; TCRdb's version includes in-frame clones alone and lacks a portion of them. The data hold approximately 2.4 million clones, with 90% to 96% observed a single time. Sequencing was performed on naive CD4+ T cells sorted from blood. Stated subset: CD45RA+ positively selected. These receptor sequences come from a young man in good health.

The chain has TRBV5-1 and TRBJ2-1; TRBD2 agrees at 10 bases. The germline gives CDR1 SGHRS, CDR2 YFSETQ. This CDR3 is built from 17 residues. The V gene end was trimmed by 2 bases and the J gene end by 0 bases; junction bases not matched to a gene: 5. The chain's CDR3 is CASSLASGGRSYNEQFF. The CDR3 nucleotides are TGCGCCAGCAGCTTAGCTAGCGGGGGCCGCTCCTACAATGAGCAGTTCTTC. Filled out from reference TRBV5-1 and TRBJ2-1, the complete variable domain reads KAGVTQTPRYLIKTRGQQVTLSCSPISGHRSVSWYQQTPGQGLQFLFEYFSETQRNKGNFPGRFSGRQFSNSRSEMNVSTLELGDSALYLCASSLASGGRSYNEQFFGPGTRLTVL.

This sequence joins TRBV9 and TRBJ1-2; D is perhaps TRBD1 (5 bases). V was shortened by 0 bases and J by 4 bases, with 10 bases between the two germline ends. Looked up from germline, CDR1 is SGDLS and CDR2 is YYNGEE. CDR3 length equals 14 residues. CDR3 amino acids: CASSVARDGYGYTF. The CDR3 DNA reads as TGTGCCAGCAGCGTAGCGAGGGACGGCTATGGCTACACCTTC.

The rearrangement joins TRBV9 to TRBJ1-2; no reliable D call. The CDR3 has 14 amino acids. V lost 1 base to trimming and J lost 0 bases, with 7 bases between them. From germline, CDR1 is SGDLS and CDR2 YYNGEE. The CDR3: CASSVQRTNYGYTF. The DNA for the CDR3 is TGTGCCAGCAGCGTACAGAGAACTAACTATGGCTACACCTTC.

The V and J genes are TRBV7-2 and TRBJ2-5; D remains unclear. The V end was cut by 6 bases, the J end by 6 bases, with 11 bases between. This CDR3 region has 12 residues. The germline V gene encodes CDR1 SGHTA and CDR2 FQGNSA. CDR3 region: CASSFLGQTQYF. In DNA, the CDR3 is TGTGCCAGCAGTTTTCTGGGTCAGACCCAGTACTTC.

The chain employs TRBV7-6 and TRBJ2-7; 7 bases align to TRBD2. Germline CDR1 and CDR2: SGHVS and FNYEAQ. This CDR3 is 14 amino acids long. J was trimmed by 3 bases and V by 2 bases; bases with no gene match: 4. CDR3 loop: CASSLLRGDYEQYF. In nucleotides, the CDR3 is TGTGCCAGCAGCTTACTCCGGGGGGACTACGAGCAGTACTTC.

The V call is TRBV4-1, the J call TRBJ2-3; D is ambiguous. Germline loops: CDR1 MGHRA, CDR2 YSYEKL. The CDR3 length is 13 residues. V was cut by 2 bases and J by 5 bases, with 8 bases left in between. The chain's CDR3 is CASSQTPGDTQYF. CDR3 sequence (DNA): TGCGCCAGCAGCCAAACCCCAGGAGATACGCAGTATTTT.

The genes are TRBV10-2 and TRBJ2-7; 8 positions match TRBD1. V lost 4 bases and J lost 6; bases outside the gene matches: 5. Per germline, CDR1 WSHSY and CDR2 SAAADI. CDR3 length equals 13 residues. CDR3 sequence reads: CASSATGVFEQYF. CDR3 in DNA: TGCGCCAGCAGTGCGACAGGGGTGTTCGAGCAGTACTTC.

The CDR3 loop is CASSLGRGFTDTQYF. The CDR3 DNA sequence: TGTGCCAGCAGCTTAGGACGCGGATTCACAGATACGCAGTATTTT. V gene TRBV13 combines with J gene TRBJ2-3; D not certain. Germline V gene sequence: CDR1 PRHDT, CDR2 FYEKMQ (reference sequence). Trimming pared 0 bases from V and 2 bases from J, leaving 9 bases between. The CDR3 has 15 amino acids.

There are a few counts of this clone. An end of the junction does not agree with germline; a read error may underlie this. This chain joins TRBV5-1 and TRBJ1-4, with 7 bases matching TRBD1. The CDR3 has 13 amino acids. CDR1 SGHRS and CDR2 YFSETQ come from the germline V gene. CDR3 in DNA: TGCGCCAGCAGCTCTCCGGACAGGAGGATCCTGATTTTT. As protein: CASSSPDRRILIF.

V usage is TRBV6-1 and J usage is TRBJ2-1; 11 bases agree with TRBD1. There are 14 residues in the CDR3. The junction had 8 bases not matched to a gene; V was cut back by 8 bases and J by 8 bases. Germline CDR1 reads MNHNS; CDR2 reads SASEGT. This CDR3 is CASWVGQGADEQFF. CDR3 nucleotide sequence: TGTGCCAGCTGGGTCGGACAGGGGGCTGATGAGCAGTTCTTC.

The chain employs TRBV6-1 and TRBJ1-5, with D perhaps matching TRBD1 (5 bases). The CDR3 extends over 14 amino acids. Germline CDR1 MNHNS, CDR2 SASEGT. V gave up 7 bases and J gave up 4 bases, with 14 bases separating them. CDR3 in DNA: TGTGCCAGCAACCCCTCGGGGGTTAATCAGCCCCAGCATTTT. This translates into CASNPSGVNQPQHF.

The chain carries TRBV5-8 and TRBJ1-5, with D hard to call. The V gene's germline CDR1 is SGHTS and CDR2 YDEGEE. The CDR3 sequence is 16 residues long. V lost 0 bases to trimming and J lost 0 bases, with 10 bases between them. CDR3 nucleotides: TGTGCCAGCAGCTTGGGTCTAGGAATTAGCAATCAGCCCCAGCATTTT. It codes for CASSLGLGISNQPQHF.

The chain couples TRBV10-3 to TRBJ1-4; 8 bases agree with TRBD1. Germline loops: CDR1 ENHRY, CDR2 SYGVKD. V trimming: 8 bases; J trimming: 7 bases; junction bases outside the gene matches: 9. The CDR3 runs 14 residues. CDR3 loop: CAIRAQGAVEKLFF. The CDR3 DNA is TGTGCCATCCGCGCGCAGGGGGCCGTTGAAAAACTGTTTTTT.

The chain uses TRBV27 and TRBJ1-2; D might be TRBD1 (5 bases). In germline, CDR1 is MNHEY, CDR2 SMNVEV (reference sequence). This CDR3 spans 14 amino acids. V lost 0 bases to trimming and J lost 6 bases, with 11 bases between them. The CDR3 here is CASSLSGGWNGYTF. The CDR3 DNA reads TGTGCCAGCAGTTTATCGGGGGGGTGGAATGGCTACACCTTC.

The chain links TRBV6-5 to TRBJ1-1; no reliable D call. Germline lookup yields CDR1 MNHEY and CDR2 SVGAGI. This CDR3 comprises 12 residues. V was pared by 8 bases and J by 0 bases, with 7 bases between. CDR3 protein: CASFRLNTEAFF. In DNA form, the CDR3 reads TGTGCCAGCTTTAGGCTGAACACTGAAGCTTTCTTT.

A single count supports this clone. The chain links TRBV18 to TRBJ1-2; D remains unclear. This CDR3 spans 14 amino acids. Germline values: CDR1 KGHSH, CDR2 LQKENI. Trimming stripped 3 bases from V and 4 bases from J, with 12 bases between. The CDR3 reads CASSPIESSYGYTF. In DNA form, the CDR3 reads TGTGCCAGCTCACCTATTGAAAGTTCCTATGGCTACACCTTC.

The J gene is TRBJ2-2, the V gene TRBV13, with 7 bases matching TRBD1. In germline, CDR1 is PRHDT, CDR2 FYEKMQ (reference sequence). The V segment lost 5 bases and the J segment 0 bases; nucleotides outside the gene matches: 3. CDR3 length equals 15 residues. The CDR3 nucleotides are TGTGCCAGCAGCCGGGACAGCGCGAACACCGGGGAGCTGTTTTTT. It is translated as CASSRDSANTGELFF.

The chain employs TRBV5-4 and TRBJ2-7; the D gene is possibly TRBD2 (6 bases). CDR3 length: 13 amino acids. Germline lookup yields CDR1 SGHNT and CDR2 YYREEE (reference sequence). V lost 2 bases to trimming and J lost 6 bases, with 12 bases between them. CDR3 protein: CASSLLPGGEQYF. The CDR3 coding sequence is TGTGCCAGCAGCTTATTACCCGGGGGCGAGCAGTACTTC.

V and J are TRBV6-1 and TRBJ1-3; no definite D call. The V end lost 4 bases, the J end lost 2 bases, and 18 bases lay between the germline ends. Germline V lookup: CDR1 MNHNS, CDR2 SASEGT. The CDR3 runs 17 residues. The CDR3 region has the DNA TGTGCCAGCAGTGGTTCCTTTGCGTGGGGTACTGGAAACACCATATATTTT. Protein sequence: CASSGSFAWGTGNTIYF.

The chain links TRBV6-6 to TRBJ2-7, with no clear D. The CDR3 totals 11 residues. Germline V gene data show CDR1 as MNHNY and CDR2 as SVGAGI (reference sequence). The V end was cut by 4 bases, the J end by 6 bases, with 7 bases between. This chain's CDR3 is CASSLASEQYF. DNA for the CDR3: TGTGCCAGCAGTTTGGCCAGCGAGCAGTACTTC.

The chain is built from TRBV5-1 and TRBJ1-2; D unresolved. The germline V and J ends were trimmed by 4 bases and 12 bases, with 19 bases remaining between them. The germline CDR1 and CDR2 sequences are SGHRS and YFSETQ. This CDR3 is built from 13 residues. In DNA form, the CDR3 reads TGCGCCAGCAGCCCTGAAGGACCCGCCGGGGACACCTTC. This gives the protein CASSPEGPAGDTF.

CDR3 protein: CASSVSGGPTEAFF. The CDR3 bases are TGTGCCAGCAGCGTATCCGGGGGGCCAACTGAAGCTTTCTTT. V gene TRBV9 combines with J gene TRBJ1-1, with D possibly being TRBD1 (6 bases). The CDR3 contains 14 residues. In germline, CDR1 is SGDLS, CDR2 YYNGEE. Between the trimmed V and J ends, which lost 1 base and 5 bases, there was a span of 12 bases.

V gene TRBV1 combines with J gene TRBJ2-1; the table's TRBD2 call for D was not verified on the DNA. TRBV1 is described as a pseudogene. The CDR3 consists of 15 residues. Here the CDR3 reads CTSSLDSISYNEQFF. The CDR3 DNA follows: TGCACCAGCAGCCTCGACTCGATATCCTACAATGAGCAGTTCTTC.